This T cell receptor beta chain was captured by sequencing in a study of cytotoxic CD8 clonotypes in ibrutinib-treated CLL. Study at large: The patient breakdown showed more than nine relapsed/refractory and under 16 treatment-naive cases, with 17 IGHV unmutated. Study results and limitations: Samples from sustained-remission and progressing patients were taken at different times.

Here immunoSEQ multiplex PCR was the method, and the copy in TCRdb shows in-frame clones only, minus some. The data show 150,000 to 200,000 clones, about 80% seen once. The ends lost 3 bases at V and 4 bases at J; junction bases unmatched: 4. Looked up from germline, CDR1 is SGHAT and CDR2 is FQNNGV. There are 14 residues in the CDR3. Concerning this clone: The target antigen is unknown.

The material sequenced was PBMCs, taken after 12 months of ibrutinib treatment. This TCR derives from a human donor with chronic lymphocytic leukemia. The chain has TRBV11-2 and TRBJ2-7; 9 nucleotides align to TRBD1. CDR3: CASSFAGTGYEQYF. The DNA of the CDR3 is TGTGCCAGCAGCTTTGCCGGGACAGGGTACGAGCAGTACTTC.